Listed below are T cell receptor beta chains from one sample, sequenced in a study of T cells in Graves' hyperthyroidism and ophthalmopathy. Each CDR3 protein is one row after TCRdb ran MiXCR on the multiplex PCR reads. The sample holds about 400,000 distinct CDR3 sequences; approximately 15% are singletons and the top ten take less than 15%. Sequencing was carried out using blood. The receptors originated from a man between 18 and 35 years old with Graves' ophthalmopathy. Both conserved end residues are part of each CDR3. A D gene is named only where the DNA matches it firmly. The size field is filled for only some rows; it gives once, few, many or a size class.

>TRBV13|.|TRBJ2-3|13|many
CASSPQATDTQYF
TGTGCCAGCAGCCCCCAGGCCACAGATACGCAGTATTTT
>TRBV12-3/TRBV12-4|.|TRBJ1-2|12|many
CASSFGTDGYTF
TGTGCCAGCAGTTTCGGGACGGATGGCTACACCTTC
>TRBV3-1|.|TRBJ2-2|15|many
CASSPGPSNTGELFF
TGTGCCAGCAGCCCAGGACCTTCGAACACCGGGGAGCTGTTTTTT
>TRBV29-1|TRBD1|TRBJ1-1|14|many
CSVGGAGQGTEAFF
TGCAGCGTTGGCGGGGCTGGACAGGGGACTGAAGCTTTCTTT
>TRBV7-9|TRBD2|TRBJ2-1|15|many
CASSLVGRPYNEQFF
TGTGCCAGCAGCTTAGTCGGGAGGCCCTACAATGAGCAGTTCTTC
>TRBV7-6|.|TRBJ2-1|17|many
CASSLGALISGNNEQFF
TGTGCCAGCAGCTTAGGGGCGTTGATTAGCGGAAACAATGAGCAGTTCTTC
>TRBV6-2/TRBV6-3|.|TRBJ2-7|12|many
CASSFRRNEQYF
TGTGCCAGCAGTTTCCGACGGAACGAGCAGTACTTC
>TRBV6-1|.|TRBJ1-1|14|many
CASSLRDYNYEAFF
TGTGCCAGCAGCCTACGGGACTATAACTATGAAGCTTTCTTT
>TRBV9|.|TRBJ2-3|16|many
CASSVGAGQLTDTQYF
TGTGCCAGCAGCGTAGGGGCCGGACAGCTCACAGATACGCAGTATTTT
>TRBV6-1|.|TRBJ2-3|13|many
CASRDTAAGTQYF
TGTGCCAGCAGGGACACCGCGGCAGGTACGCAGTATTTT
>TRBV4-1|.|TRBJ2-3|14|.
CASSPQQRTDTQYF
TGCGCCAGCAGCCCCCAACAAAGGACAGATACGCAGTATTTT
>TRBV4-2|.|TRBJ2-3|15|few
CASSGSDGPTDTQYF
TGTGCCAGCAGCGGTTCGGACGGACCCACAGATACGCAGTATTTT
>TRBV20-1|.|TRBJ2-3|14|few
CSAVGYSSTDTQYF
TGCAGTGCGGTAGGGTATTCTAGCACAGATACGCAGTATTTT
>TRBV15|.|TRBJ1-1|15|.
CATSSAGPIATEAFF
TGTGCCACCAGCAGCGCGGGGCCTATAGCCACTGAAGCTTTCTTT
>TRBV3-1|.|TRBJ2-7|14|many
CASGRDWNSYEQYF
TGTGCCAGCGGACGGGACTGGAACTCCTACGAGCAGTACTTC
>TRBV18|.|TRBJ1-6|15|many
CASSPGTLDTSALHF
TGTGCCAGCTCACCTGGTACTTTGGACACCTCGGCCCTCCACTTT
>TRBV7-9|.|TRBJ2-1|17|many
CASSLEGGGIYYNEQFF
TGTGCCAGCAGCTTAGAGGGAGGGGGCATCTACTACAATGAGCAGTTCTTC
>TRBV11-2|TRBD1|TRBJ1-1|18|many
CASSLARQGLGMNTEAFF
TGTGCCAGCAGCTTAGCTAGACAGGGCCTCGGTATGAACACTGAAGCTTTCTTT
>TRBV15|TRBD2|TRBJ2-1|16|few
CATSRDWLAANNEQFF
TGTGCCACCAGCAGAGACTGGCTAGCGGCGAACAATGAGCAGTTCTTC
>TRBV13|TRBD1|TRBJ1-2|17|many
CASSAPGQGRKDYGYTF
TGTGCCAGCAGCGCCCCGGGACAGGGACGAAAGGACTATGGCTACACCTTC
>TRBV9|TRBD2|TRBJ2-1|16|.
CASSSLAGYTYNEQFF
TGCGCCAGCAGCTCGCTAGCGGGGTACACCTACAATGAGCAGTTCTTC
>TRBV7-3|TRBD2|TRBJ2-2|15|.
CASSTQREGPGELFF
TGTGCCAGCAGCACCCAGCGGGAGGGCCCCGGGGAGCTGTTTTTT
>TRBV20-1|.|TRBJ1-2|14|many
CSASSGRLMDGYTF
TGCAGTGCTAGTTCGGGCCGCCTCATGGATGGCTACACCTTC
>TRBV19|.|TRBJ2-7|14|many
CASSIVGETYEQYF
TGTGCCAGTAGTATAGTTGGAGAAACCTACGAGCAGTACTTC
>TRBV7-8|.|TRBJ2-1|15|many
CASSTTLGISNEQFF
TGTGCCAGCAGCACTACCCTCGGGATATCAAATGAGCAGTTCTTC
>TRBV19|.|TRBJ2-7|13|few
CASTGPVSDEQYF
TGTGCCAGCACCGGGCCGGTGAGCGACGAGCAGTACTTC
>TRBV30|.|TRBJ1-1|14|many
CAWSVLGGNTEAFF
TGTGCCTGGAGTGTTCTAGGGGGGAACACTGAAGCTTTCTTT
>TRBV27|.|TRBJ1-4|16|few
CASSTSHTGLSEKLFF
TGTGCCAGCAGTACCTCTCATACAGGTTTGAGTGAAAAACTGTTTTTT
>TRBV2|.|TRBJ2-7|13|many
CASSWPSSYEQYF
TGTGCCAGCAGCTGGCCTAGCTCCTACGAGCAGTACTTC
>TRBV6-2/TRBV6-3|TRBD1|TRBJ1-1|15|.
CASSYRQGMDTEAFF
TGTGCCAGCAGTTACAGACAGGGGATGGACACTGAAGCTTTCTTT
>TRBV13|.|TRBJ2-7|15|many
CASSLDVAESYEQYF
TGTGCCAGCAGCTTAGATGTCGCAGAGTCCTACGAGCAGTACTTC
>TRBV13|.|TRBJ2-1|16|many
CASSPIGVGQYNEQFF
TGTGCCAGCAGCCCAATAGGAGTAGGACAGTACAATGAGCAGTTCTTC
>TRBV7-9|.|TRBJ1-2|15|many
CASSLGDRPNYGYTF
TGTGCCAGCAGCTTAGGCGACAGACCTAACTATGGCTACACCTTC
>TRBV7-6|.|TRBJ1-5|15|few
CASSPGGRNNQPQHF
TGTGCCAGCAGCCCGGGGGGGCGGAACAATCAGCCCCAGCATTTT
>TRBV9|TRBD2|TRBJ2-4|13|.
CASSVGGGGIQYF
TGTGCCAGCAGCGTAGGTGGGGGGGGCATTCAGTACTTC
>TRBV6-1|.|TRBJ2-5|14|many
CASSEGTGWETQYF
TGTGCCAGCAGTGAGGGTACGGGGTGGGAGACCCAGTACTTC
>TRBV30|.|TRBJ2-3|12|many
CAWSVGGDTQYF
TGTGCCTGGAGTGTGGGGGGAGATACGCAGTATTTT
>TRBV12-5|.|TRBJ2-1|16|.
CASGLALRERAGEQFF
TGTGCTAGTGGTTTGGCCCTCCGGGAGAGGGCAGGTGAGCAGTTCTTC
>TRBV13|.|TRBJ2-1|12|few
CASAGLVNEQFF
TGTGCCAGCGCCGGGTTAGTAAATGAGCAGTTCTTC
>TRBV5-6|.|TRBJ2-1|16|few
CASSGTTHSSYNEQFF
TGTGCCAGCAGCGGCACGACGCATAGCTCCTACAATGAGCAGTTCTTC
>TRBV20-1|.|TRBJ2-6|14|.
CSASIVSGANVLTF
TGCAGTGCTAGTATCGTCTCTGGGGCCAACGTCCTGACTTTC
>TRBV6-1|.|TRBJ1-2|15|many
CASTRGGTRRDGYTF
TGTGCCAGCACCCGGGGGGGGACGAGGAGGGATGGCTACACCTTC
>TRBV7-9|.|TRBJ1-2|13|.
CASSADLSGGYTF
TGTGCCAGCAGCGCAGACTTGAGCGGTGGCTACACCTTC
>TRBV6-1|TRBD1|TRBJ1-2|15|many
CASSYGTGVSYGYTF
TGTGCCAGCAGTTACGGGACAGGGGTCTCCTATGGCTACACCTTC
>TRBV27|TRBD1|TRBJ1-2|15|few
CASSSRTGVGYGYTF
TGTGCCAGCAGTTCTAGGACAGGGGTAGGGTATGGCTACACCTTC